This T cell receptor (beta chain) was obtained from a study of blood T cell repertoires in COVID-19. Study-wide background: The samples span acute and convalescent COVID-19 from the United States, Italy and Spain. PBMCs, B-cell-depleted T cells, or T cells were the source of the cDNA or gDNA that made up the material.

Seattle's cohort entered during active infection and was followed longitudinally. The CDR3 has 16 amino acids. The V gene end was trimmed by 5 bases and the J gene end by 4 bases; junction bases not matched to a gene: 11. In germline, CDR1 is SGHAT, CDR2 FQDESV (reference sequence). Original processing notes: The assay estimated nucleated cells by amplifying reference gene primers. Some clones are missing from TCRdb's copy, which holds only in-frame ones; the method was immunoSEQ multiplex PCR. That table gives V, J and clone size, and the DNA gave D and trimming. The sample shows about 200,000 clones, about 93% of them seen only once.

The rearrangement uses TRBV11-1 and TRBJ2-1; TRBD2 aligns across 7 bases. This sequence originates from a man aged 55 to 69 with COVID-19, enrolled during active disease. Sample: peripheral blood. The CDR3: CASSPAGAGWYNEQFF. The DNA of the CDR3 is TGTGCCAGCAGCCCCGCCGGAGCGGGGTGGTACAATGAGCAGTTCTTC.